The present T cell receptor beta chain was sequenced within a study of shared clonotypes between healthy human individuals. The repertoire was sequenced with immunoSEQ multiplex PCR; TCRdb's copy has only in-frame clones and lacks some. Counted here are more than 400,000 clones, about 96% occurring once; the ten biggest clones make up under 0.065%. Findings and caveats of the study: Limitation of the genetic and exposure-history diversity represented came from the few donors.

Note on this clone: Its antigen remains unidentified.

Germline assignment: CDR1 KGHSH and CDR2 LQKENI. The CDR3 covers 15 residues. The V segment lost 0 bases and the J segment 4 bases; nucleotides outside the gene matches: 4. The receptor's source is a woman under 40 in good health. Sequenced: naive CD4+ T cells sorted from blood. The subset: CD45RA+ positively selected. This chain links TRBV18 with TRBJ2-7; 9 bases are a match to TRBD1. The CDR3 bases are TGTGCCAGCTCACCACCTACAGGGGGCAGGTACGAGCAGTACTTC. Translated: CASSPPTGGRYEQYF.